This T cell receptor (beta chain) was profiled in a study of blood T cell repertoires in COVID-19. Turning to the study itself: PBMCs, B-cell-depleted T cells, or T cells provided the cDNA or gDNA that made up the material.

The CDR3 has 16 residues. V was clipped by 2 bases and J by 9 bases, with 20 bases between them. Germline values: CDR1 MDHEN, CDR2 SYDVKM. Here immunoSEQ multiplex PCR was the method, and the copy in TCRdb shows in-frame clones only, minus some. Of hundreds of thousands of clones listed, approximately 92% are singletons. This clone turned up a few times. Each participant's cohort was designated according to participant-reported clinical history. Cohort 3 donors counted as recovered after two negative PCRs, clearance, or resolved symptoms. The sequencing input was PBMCs or T cells enriched from blood (not recorded which). The source is a man younger than 40 who had recovered from COVID-19. The gene calls are TRBV28 and TRBJ1-5; D is undetermined. This chain's CDR3 is CASSLRRGGHPWPQHF. CDR3 sequence (DNA): TGTGCCAGCAGTTTACGTCGCGGCGGGCACCCATGGCCCCAGCATTTT.